This is a list of T cell receptor beta chains from one sample in a study of shared clonotypes between healthy human individuals. Here immunoSEQ multiplex PCR was the method, and the copy in TCRdb shows in-frame clones only, minus some. This table holds fewer than 3 million clones, roughly 90% found once. The sequencing sample was made of naive CD4+ T cells from PBMCs. The receptors come from a man aged 18 to 30 in good health. Some clones in this sample may be carry-over from other donors' samples. Each CDR3 is given with its conserved first and last residue. Each record gives: clone size, D gene, V gene, J gene, CDR3 protein, CDR3 DNA. The D gene is left open where the match is weak. Only part of the rows carry a size: once, few, many, or a class if the clone is expanded.

>-|-|TRBV28|TRBJ2-3
CASSLWVGRNTDTQYF
TGTGCCAGCAGTTTATGGGTTGGACGGAACACAGATACGCAGTATTTT
>-|-|TRBV7-2|TRBJ1-1
CASSVSRGTEAFF
TGTGCCAGCAGCGTGTCTCGGGGCACTGAAGCTTTCTTT
>-|TRBD1|TRBV7-2|TRBJ1-2
CASSLENRGIGYTF
TGTGCCAGCAGCTTAGAGAACAGGGGTATCGGCTACACCTTC
>-|TRBD1|TRBV13|TRBJ2-7
CASSLRTGAYEQYF
TGTGCCAGCAGCTTACGGACAGGGGCCTACGAGCAGTACTTC
>-|TRBD1|TRBV11-2|TRBJ2-7
CASSLGLGQGYEQYF
TGTGCCAGCAGCTTGGGGCTGGGACAGGGCTACGAGCAGTACTTC
>-|-|TRBV18|TRBJ2-7
CASSPPSVPGSYYEQYF
TGTGCCAGCTCACCACCATCGGTGCCAGGGAGCTATTACGAGCAGTACTTC
>-|-|TRBV29-1|TRBJ1-1
CSVEGQGGTEAFF
TGCAGCGTTGAAGGGCAGGGCGGCACTGAAGCTTTCTTT
>-|TRBD1|TRBV5-4|TRBJ1-4
CASSLPGQGARGGEKLFF
TGTGCCAGCAGCCTGCCGGGACAGGGGGCGAGAGGGGGTGAAAAACTGTTTTTT
>few|TRBD2|TRBV18|TRBJ2-1
CASSPVTSGRARSYNEQFF
TGTGCCAGCTCACCAGTGACTAGCGGGAGGGCCCGTTCCTACAATGAGCAGTTCTTC
>-|-|TRBV28|TRBJ2-2
CASSTREGTGELFF
TGTGCCAGCAGTACAAGGGAAGGAACCGGGGAGCTGTTTTTT
>-|-|TRBV28|TRBJ1-5
CASSLYQAQPQHF
TGTGCCAGCAGTTTATACCAGGCGCAGCCCCAGCATTTT
>-|TRBD1|TRBV25-1|TRBJ1-5
CASSGGTGKQPQHF
TGTGCCAGCAGTGGCGGGACAGGGAAACAGCCCCAGCATTTT
>-|-|TRBV5-1|TRBJ2-1
CASSSRLGGVNEQFF
TGCGCCAGCAGCTCACGACTAGGAGGGGTGAATGAGCAGTTCTTC
>-|TRBD2|TRBV5-1|TRBJ2-3
CASSLIPWTSGRVTDTQYF
TGCGCCAGCAGCTTGATACCCTGGACTAGCGGGAGGGTCACAGATACGCAGTATTTT
>-|-|TRBV18|TRBJ1-1
CASSSLTDPIMNTEAFF
TGTGCCAGCTCATCCCTGACAGACCCCATTATGAACACTGAAGCTTTCTTT
>-|-|TRBV9|TRBJ2-3
CASSVGGSGRATDTQYF
TGTGCCAGCAGCGTAGGAGGGTCCGGGAGAGCCACAGATACGCAGTATTTT